This T cell receptor beta chain was retrieved from a study of shared clonotypes between healthy human individuals. Germline V CDR1 and CDR2: SGHNT, YYREEE (reference sequence). This CDR3 is 15 amino acids long. V was clipped by 3 bases and J by 5 bases; unmatched bases: 7. General study points: Clonotype sharing among donors was expected to depend on sequencing depth. Represented diversity (both genetic and exposure-history) was limited by the small number of donors. Estimated richness was generally greater in naive than memory subsets.

At a deep level, the assay was run. Libraries were prepared by immunoSEQ multiplex PCR; TCRdb keeps only in-frame clonotypes and omits some of them. Of 1,500,000 or so clones listed, 98% to 99% are singletons. With regard to this clone: Antigen: not known.

Sequencing input: naive CD4+ T cells sorted from blood. As for subset: CD45RA+ positively selected. The chain links TRBV5-4 to TRBJ2-1; the match to TRBD2 covers 8 bases. This sequence originates from a man aged 25-45 years in good health. The CDR3: CASSSGLAANNEQFF. The CDR3 DNA reads TGTGCCAGCAGCTCAGGACTAGCAGCCAACAATGAGCAGTTCTTC.